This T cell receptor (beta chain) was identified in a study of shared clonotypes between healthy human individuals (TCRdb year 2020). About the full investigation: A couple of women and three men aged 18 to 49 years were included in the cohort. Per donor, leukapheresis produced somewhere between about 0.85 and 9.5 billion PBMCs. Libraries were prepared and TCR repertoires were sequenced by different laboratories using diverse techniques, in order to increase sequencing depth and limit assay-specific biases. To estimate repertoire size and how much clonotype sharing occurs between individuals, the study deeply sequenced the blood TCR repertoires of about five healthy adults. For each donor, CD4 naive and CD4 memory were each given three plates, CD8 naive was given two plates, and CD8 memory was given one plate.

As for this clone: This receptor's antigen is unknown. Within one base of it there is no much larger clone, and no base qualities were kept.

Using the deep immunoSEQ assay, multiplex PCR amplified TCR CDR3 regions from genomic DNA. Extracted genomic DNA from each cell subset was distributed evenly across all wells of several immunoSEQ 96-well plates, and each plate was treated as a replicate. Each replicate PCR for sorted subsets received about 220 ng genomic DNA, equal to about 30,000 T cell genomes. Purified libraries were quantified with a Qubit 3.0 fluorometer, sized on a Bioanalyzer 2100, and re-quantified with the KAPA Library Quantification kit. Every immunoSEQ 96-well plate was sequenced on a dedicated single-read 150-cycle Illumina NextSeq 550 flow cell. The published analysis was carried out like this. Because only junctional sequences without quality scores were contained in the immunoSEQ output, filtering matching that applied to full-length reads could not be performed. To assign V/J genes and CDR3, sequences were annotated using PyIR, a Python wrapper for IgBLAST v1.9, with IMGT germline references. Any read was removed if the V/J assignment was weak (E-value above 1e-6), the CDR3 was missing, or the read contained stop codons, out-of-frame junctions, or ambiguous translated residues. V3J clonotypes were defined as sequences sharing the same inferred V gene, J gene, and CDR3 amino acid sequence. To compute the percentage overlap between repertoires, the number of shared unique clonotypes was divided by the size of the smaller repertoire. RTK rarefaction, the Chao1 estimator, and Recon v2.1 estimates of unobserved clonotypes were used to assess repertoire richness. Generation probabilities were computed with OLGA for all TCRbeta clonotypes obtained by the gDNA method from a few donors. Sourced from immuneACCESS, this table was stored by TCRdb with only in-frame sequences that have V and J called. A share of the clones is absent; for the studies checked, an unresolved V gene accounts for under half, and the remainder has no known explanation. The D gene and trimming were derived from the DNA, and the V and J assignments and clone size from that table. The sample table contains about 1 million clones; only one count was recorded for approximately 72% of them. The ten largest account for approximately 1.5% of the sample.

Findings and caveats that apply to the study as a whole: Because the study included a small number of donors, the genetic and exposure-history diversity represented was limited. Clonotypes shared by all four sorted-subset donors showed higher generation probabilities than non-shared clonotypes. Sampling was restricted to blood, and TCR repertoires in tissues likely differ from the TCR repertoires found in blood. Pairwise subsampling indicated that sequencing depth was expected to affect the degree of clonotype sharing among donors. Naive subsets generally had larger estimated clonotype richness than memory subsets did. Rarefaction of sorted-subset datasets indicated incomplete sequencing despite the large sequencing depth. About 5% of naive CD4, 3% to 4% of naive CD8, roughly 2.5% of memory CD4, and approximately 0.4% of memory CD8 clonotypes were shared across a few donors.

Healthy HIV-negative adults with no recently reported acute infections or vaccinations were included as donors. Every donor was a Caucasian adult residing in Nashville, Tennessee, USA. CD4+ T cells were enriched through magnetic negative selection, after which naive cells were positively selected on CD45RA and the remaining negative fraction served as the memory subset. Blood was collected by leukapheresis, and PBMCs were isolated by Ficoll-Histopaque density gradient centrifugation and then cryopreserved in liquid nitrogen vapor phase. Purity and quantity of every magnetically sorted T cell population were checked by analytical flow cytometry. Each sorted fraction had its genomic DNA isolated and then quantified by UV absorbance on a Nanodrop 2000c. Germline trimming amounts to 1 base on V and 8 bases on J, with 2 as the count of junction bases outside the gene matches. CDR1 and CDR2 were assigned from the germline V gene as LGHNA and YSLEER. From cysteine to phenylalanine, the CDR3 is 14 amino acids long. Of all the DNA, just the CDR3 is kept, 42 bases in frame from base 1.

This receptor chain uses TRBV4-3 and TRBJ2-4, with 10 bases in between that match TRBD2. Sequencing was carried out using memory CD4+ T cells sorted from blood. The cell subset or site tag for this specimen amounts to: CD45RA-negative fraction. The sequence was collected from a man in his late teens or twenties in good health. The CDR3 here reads CASSQVLAGDIQYF. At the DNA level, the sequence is TGCGCCAGCAGCCAAGTTCTAGCGGGAGACATTCAGTACTTC.